These 13 T cell receptor beta chains came from one sample sequenced in a study of CD8 T cells in ankylosing spondylitis. Points from the study as a whole: What seemed typical of ankylosing spondylitis blood was a TCR beta motif built from roughly 8 highly homologous variants.

These receptors are not linked to any known antigen. TCRdb reprocessed the 5' RACE reads via MiXCR and lists one record per CDR3 protein. Of 450,000 to 550,000 distinct CDR3 sequences detected, about 5% appear once; the ten largest clones hold approximately 3.5%. Sequenced: blood, either unsorted or a sorted T cell fraction (not recorded which). The origin of the receptors is a male donor with ankylosing spondylitis.

This clonotype was seen ten or more times. The J gene is TRBJ1-1, the V gene TRBV11-2; tentatively, D is TRBD1 (5 bases). Trimming stripped 1 base from V and 9 bases from J, with 15 bases between. This CDR3 contains 14 residues. The V gene's germline CDR1 is SGHAT and CDR2 FQNNGV. This chain's CDR3 is CASSLGGLGGQAFF. CDR3 DNA sequence: TGTGCCAGCAGCTTAGGGGGCTTGGGAGGGCAAGCTTTCTTT. The complete variable domain, with remaining parts taken from reference TRBV11-2 and TRBJ1-1, reads EAGVAQSPRYKIIEKRQSVAFWCNPISGHATLYWYQQILGQGPKLLIQFQNNGVVDDSQLPKDRFSAERLKGVDSTLKIQPAKLEDSAVYLCASSLGGLGGQAFFGQGTRLTVV.

This clonotype was counted many times. The genes are TRBV11-2 and TRBJ2-3, with 9 bases aligning to TRBD1. Germline assignment: CDR1 SGHAT and CDR2 FQNNGV. CDR3 length: 14 amino acids. Trimming removed 4 bases from V and 3 bases from J; junction bases left unmatched: 2. CDR3 in amino acids: CASSSDRGTDTQYF. CDR3 nucleotide sequence: TGTGCCAGCAGCTCGGACAGGGGAACAGATACGCAGTATTTT.

At least ten counts were recorded for this clonotype. The rearrangement links TRBV15 to TRBJ1-1; possibly TRBD1 for D (6 bases). V lost 0 bases to trimming and J lost 1 base, with 9 bases between them. Germline CDR1 is LNHNV and CDR2 is YYDKDF (reference sequence). This CDR3 is 15 amino acids long. CDR3 loop: CATSRDLGGNTEAFF. DNA of the CDR3: TGTGCCACCAGCAGAGATTTAGGGGGGAACACTGAAGCTTTCTTT.

This clonotype was found a few times. The rearrangement uses TRBV28 and TRBJ2-7, with TRBD2 matching 8 bases. This CDR3 region has 13 residues. V lost 3 bases, J lost 4 bases, and 2 bases stayed unmatched. CDR1 is MDHEN and CDR2 is SYDVKM in the germline V gene. The chain's CDR3 is CASSFAGGYEQYF. The CDR3 DNA reads TGTGCCAGCAGTTTCGCGGGGGGATACGAGCAGTACTTC.

This clonotype was seen just once. A read error may explain this, as a much larger clone is one base away. V and J are TRBV12-3 or TRBV12-4 and TRBJ2-1; TRBD2 matches 9 bases. The CDR3 is 14 residues long. CDR3 in DNA: TGTGACAGCAGTTTTACTCGACTAGCGGATGAGCAGTTCTTC. Amino acids: CDSSFTRLADEQFF.

In this sample, this clonotype turned up many times. The V and J genes are TRBV5-1 and TRBJ1-1, with D tentatively TRBD1 (6 bases). The CDR3 sequence is 14 residues long. The V gene lost 2 bases and the J gene lost 1 base, with 9 bases spanning the gap. Germline values: CDR1 SGHRS, CDR2 YFSETQ. In DNA form, the CDR3 reads TGCGCCAGCAGCTTACAGGGTTGGAACACTGAAGCTTTCTTT. As protein: CASSLQGWNTEAFF.

CDR3 residues: CGSLAQTDSGANVLTF. The CDR3 DNA sequence: TGCGGGAGCCTAGCGCAAACCGACTCTGGGGCCAACGTCCTGACTTTC. The chain is built from TRBV20-1 and TRBJ2-6, with D possibly TRBD2 on 6 matching bases. Germline V gene sequence: CDR1 DFQATT, CDR2 SNEGSKA (reference sequence). The CDR3 runs 16 residues.

The table lists this clonotype with many counts. The chain combines TRBV5-1 with TRBJ2-2; D may be TRBD1 (5 bases). Germline CDR1 reads SGHRS; CDR2 reads YFSETQ. This CDR3 contains 16 residues. Trimming took off 0 bases at V and 5 bases at J, with 14 bases between the two ends. CDR3 nucleotides: TGCGCCAGCAGCTTGGCCCCGGCAGGGAATACCGGGGAGCTGTTTTTT. Translation: CASSLAPAGNTGELFF.

This clonotype has ten or more counts. The chain joins TRBV12-3 or TRBV12-4 to TRBJ2-3; TRBD1 or TRBD2 may be the D gene (6 bases each). V lost 8 bases, J lost 6 bases, and 15 bases lay in between. The CDR3 covers 13 residues. The CDR3: CASGLGGPDTQYF. CDR3 nucleotide sequence: TGTGCCAGCGGCTTGGGGGGCCCGGATACGCAGTATTTT.

This clonotype was observed a few times. The chain links TRBV6-1 to TRBJ2-3, with 7 positions matching TRBD1. J was trimmed by 2 bases and V by 6 bases; bases with no gene match: 8. This CDR3 spans 15 amino acids. In germline, CDR1 is MNHNS, CDR2 SASEGT. The chain's CDR3 is CASSQQGLYTDTQYF. The CDR3 nucleotides are TGTGCCAGCAGCCAACAGGGGTTGTACACAGATACGCAGTATTTT.

This clonotype has a count of ten or more. The chain recombines TRBV6-1 with TRBJ2-7, with a possible D match to TRBD1 (6 bases). CDR1 MNHNS and CDR2 SASEGT come from the germline V gene. The CDR3 runs 15 residues. V was trimmed by 1 base and J by 3 bases, leaving 13 bases between them. The CDR3 region is CASSEGQARGYEQYF. The CDR3 nucleotides are TGTGCCAGCAGTGAAGGACAGGCTCGGGGCTACGAGCAGTACTTC.

V and J are TRBV6-1 and TRBJ1-2, with 7 bases matching TRBD1. Germline loops: CDR1 MNHNS, CDR2 SASEGT. The V segment lost 5 bases and the J segment 6 bases; nucleotides outside the gene matches: 9. The CDR3 covers 14 residues. The CDR3 spells CASSTTGRVDGYTF. The CDR3 nucleotides are TGTGCCAGCAGTACGACAGGGCGGGTCGATGGCTACACCTTC.

This clonotype was observed many times. The chain combines TRBV7-9 with TRBJ2-3; tentative D call: TRBD2 (5 bases). V was cut by 0 bases and J by 1 base, with 8 bases left in between. CDR1 and CDR2 (germline): SEHNR, FQNEAQ (reference sequence). CDR3 length: 15 residues. The CDR3 region has the DNA TGTGCCAGCAGCTTAGCCGACGGGGGCACAGATACGCAGTATTTT. It is translated as CASSLADGGTDTQYF.